These 16 T cell receptor beta chains were all obtained from the same sample, sequenced in a study of CD8+CD57+ T cells in acquired aplastic anemia. It was patients with CD8+CD57+ cell expansion by flow cytometry who were chosen for sequencing. Genomic DNA served as template for TCR beta VDJ and CDR3 profiling. TCRdb independently ran MiXCR on the reads; one entry per CDR3 protein. The sample lists around 210,000 distinct CDR3 sequences; 65% were seen once. Material for sequencing was sorted CD4+, CD8+, or CD8+CD57+ T cells (not recorded which) from PBMCs. The receptors originated from a human donor with aplastic anemia.

This rearrangement joins TRBV2 to TRBJ1-5; 12 bases map to TRBD1. Losses at the gene ends were 2 bases for V and 4 bases for J; bases not matched to a gene: 9. CDR3 length: 18 residues. Germline V gene lookup returns CDR1 SNHLY and CDR2 FYNNEI. DNA for the CDR3: TGTGCCAGCAGTGAAACCGGGACAGGGGGCGTAGAGAATCAGCCCCAGCATTTT. As protein: CASSETGTGGVENQPQHF.

This clonotype was found once. This chain connects TRBV20-1 to TRBJ2-7; 7 bases fit TRBD1. CDR1 and CDR2 from the germline V gene are DFQATT and SNEGSKA (reference sequence). V dropped 5 bases and J dropped 2; count of bases not matched to a gene: 3. The CDR3 runs to 12 residues. The chain's CDR3 is CSARDSPYEQYF. As DNA, the CDR3 is TGCAGTGCTCGGGACAGCCCCTACGAGCAGTACTTC.

This clonotype was seen only a few times. The chain combines TRBV27 with TRBJ1-1; D call uncertain. The V and J ends lost 2 bases and 5 bases respectively, with 15 bases between them. There are 15 residues in the CDR3. Germline values: CDR1 MNHEY, CDR2 SMNVEV (reference sequence). CDR3 sequence (DNA): TGTGCCAGCAGTTTAATGTGGGTTGCAAGGACTGAAGCTTTCTTT. Translation: CASSLMWVARTEAFF.

This chain links TRBV24-1 with TRBJ2-1; D remains unclear. This CDR3 spans 15 amino acids. The V and J ends lost 3 bases and 3 bases respectively, with 11 bases between them. CDR1 KGHDR and CDR2 SFDVKD come from the germline V gene. The CDR3 is CATSDSRDFYNEQFF. The CDR3 bases are TGTGCCACCAGTGATAGCAGAGACTTCTACAATGAGCAGTTCTTC.

The genes are TRBV5-4 and TRBJ1-6; 9 positions match TRBD1. Trimming took 0 bases from V and 9 from J; bases not matched to a gene: 10. The germline V gene has CDR1 SGHNT and CDR2 YYREEE (reference sequence). The CDR3 runs 17 residues. This CDR3 reads CASSLAPPGQGVSPLHF. The DNA of the CDR3 is TGTGCCAGCAGCTTGGCGCCTCCGGGACAGGGAGTTTCACCCCTCCACTTT.

V gene TRBV7-2 combines with J gene TRBJ2-3, with 9 nucleotides matching TRBD1. The trim removed 4 bases at V and 3 bases at J, leaving 5 bases unmatched. The length of the CDR3 is 15 residues. Looked up from germline, CDR1 is SGHTA and CDR2 is FQGNSA. The chain's CDR3 is CASSSQGARTDTQYF. In nucleotides, the CDR3 is TGTGCCAGCAGCTCACAGGGGGCGCGAACAGATACGCAGTATTTT.

As for this clonotype: A junction end diverges from the germline sequence, so it may reflect a read error. V gene TRBV7-3 combines with J gene TRBJ1-2, with D hard to call. Germline assignment: CDR1 SGHTA and CDR2 FQGTGA. CDR3 length: 13 amino acids. The chain's CDR3 is CASSSEGNYGYAF. Here the CDR3 DNA reads TGTGCCAGTAGCTCGGAAGGGAACTATGGCTACGCCTTC.

V gene TRBV19 combines with J gene TRBJ2-7; tentative D call: TRBD1 (5 bases). Trimming took 1 base from V and 4 from J, leaving 14 bases between them. The CDR3 is made up of 15 amino acids. Germline values: CDR1 LNHDA, CDR2 SQIVND (reference sequence). The CDR3 nucleotides are TGTGCCAGTAGTATAGGTCAGGGCACATATTACGAGCAGTACTTC. Translated, it gives CASSIGQGTYYEQYF.

A few counts support this clonotype. This chain uses TRBV6-5 with TRBJ2-4; 8 bases map to TRBD1. Germline values: CDR1 MNHEY, CDR2 SVGAGI. The V and J ends lost 6 bases and 8 bases, in that order; junction bases with no gene match: 3. The CDR3 length is 12 residues. The CDR3 nucleotides read TGTGCCAGCAGCCCAGGGGGCCACATTCAGTACTTC. This encodes CASSPGGHIQYF.

The chain employs TRBV5-4 and TRBJ2-3, with 8 bases lining up with TRBD2. The CDR3 has 16 amino acids. The trim removed 3 bases at V and 5 bases at J, leaving 11 bases unmatched. Germline lookup yields CDR1 SGHNT and CDR2 YYREEE (reference sequence). The CDR3 region is CASSSRVAGSLDTQYF. CDR3 in DNA: TGTGCCAGCAGCTCGAGGGTAGCGGGATCATTAGATACGCAGTATTTT.

This clonotype was found many times. This rearrangement joins TRBV24-1 to TRBJ2-3; D might be TRBD1 (6 bases). This CDR3 has 16 residues. Trimming stripped 4 bases from V and 3 bases from J, with 16 bases between. Germline V gives CDR1 KGHDR, CDR2 SFDVKD. The CDR3 nucleotides read TGTGCCACCAGTGACCCCGGAAAGGGGGAAACAGATACGCAGTATTTT. Its protein product is CATSDPGKGETDTQYF.

The rearrangement links TRBV19 to TRBJ2-5; D is undetermined. Germline CDR1 reads LNHDA; CDR2 reads SQIVND (reference sequence). Trimming shortened V by 7 bases and J by 2 bases, and 8 bases separated the two germline ends. This CDR3 region has 12 residues. CDR3 sequence: CASMVRQETQYF. CDR3 nucleotide sequence: TGTGCCAGTATGGTCAGACAAGAGACCCAGTACTTC.

This clonotype was seen only a few times. This chain connects TRBV24-1 to TRBJ2-1, with TRBD2 matching over 9 bases. V lost 3 bases, J lost 7 bases, and 12 bases stayed unmatched. Germline values: CDR1 KGHDR, CDR2 SFDVKD. This CDR3 has 17 residues. The CDR3 sequence: CATSDTVSGSSWNEQFF. CDR3 bases: TGTGCCACCAGTGATACCGTTAGCGGGAGTTCATGGAATGAGCAGTTCTTC.

This rearrangement joins TRBV7-9 to TRBJ1-2; D might be TRBD1 (5 bases). Germline-derived CDR1 and CDR2 are SEHNR and FQNEAQ (reference sequence). This CDR3 is built from 17 residues. The ends were cut back, 1 base at V and 2 bases at J, with 17 bases in the middle. The CDR3 here is CASSLGGTAAYNYGYTF. Written as DNA, the CDR3 is TGTGCCAGCAGCTTAGGCGGGACCGCGGCCTACAACTATGGCTACACCTTC.

V and J are TRBV5-1 and TRBJ1-5, with 11 bases fitting TRBD1. The V gene end was trimmed by 4 bases and the J gene end by 4 bases; junction bases not matched to a gene: 10. CDR3 length equals 17 residues. Germline CDR1 is SGHRS and CDR2 is YFSETQ. CDR3 nucleotides: TGCGCCAGCAGCATCCGGGACAGGGGGGCGTTTAATCAGCCCCAGCATTTT. Translation: CASSIRDRGAFNQPQHF.

V and J are TRBV7-6 and TRBJ1-6; D gene ambiguous. Per germline, CDR1 SGHVS and CDR2 FNYEAQ. Trimming cost V 1 base and J 11 bases, with 18 bases left between them. The CDR3 is made up of 16 amino acids. The CDR3 DNA is TGTGCCAGCAGCTTAGGTGGCAGCGGGTTGGGCGCACCCCTCCACTTT. This gives the protein CASSLGGSGLGAPLHF.